Each of the 17 T cell receptor beta chains below was sequenced from the same sample in a study of T cells after yellow fever vaccination. In TCRdb, the 5' RACE reads were re-called with MiXCR into one record per CDR3 protein. The sample contains about 630,000 distinct CDR3 sequences, roughly 12% of which appear only once. The sequenced sample was PBMCs, obtained on the day of the yellow fever booster vaccination. These receptors all come from a man between 25 and 39 years old who received the YFV17D yellow fever vaccine.

The V gene is TRBV6-5, the J gene TRBJ1-6; D is uncertain. V dropped 2 bases and J dropped 10 bases, with 15 bases sitting between them. The CDR3 covers 15 residues. Looked up from germline, CDR1 is MNHEY and CDR2 is SVGAGI. The chain's CDR3 is CASSYPGENWSPLHF. The CDR3 DNA is TGTGCCAGCAGTTACCCTGGTGAGAATTGGTCACCCCTCCACTTT.

Only a few counts were recorded for this clonotype. This sequence joins TRBV20-1 and TRBJ1-1, with 8 bases that match TRBD1. The trim removed 6 bases at V and 5 bases at J, leaving 14 bases unmatched. The CDR3 contains 15 residues. Germline assignment: CDR1 DFQATT and CDR2 SNEGSKA (reference sequence). The CDR3 protein is CSAVGTGAFKTEAFF. CDR3 in DNA: TGCAGTGCCGTAGGGACAGGTGCATTCAAGACTGAAGCTTTCTTT.

This clonotype was seen more than once but under ten times. V gene TRBV11-2 combines with J gene TRBJ2-5, with 8 bases lining up with TRBD2. This CDR3 is built from 16 residues. Germline V CDR1 and CDR2: SGHAT, FQNNGV. With 0 bases clipped from V and 5 bases from J, the junction kept 8 bases outside the gene matches. The CDR3 nucleotides are TGTGCCAGCAGCTTAGACATCGGGAGGGCCGTGGAGACCCAGTACTTC. Protein sequence: CASSLDIGRAVETQYF.

The chain recombines TRBV4-3 with TRBJ1-2; D perhaps matches TRBD1 (5 bases). This CDR3 spans 16 amino acids. The ends were cut back, 0 bases at V and 0 bases at J, with 11 bases in the middle. Germline CDR1 and CDR2: LGHNA and YSLEER. The CDR3 region is CASSQESRGANYGYTF. Here the CDR3 DNA reads TGCGCCAGCAGCCAAGAAAGCAGAGGGGCTAACTATGGCTACACCTTC.

This clonotype was counted between two and nine times. J is TRBJ2-7 and V is TRBV20-1; 8 bases match TRBD2. Germline CDR1 reads DFQATT; CDR2 reads SNEGSKA (reference sequence). The length of the CDR3 is 11 residues. J gave up 7 bases and V 6 bases, and 5 bases lay outside the gene matches. The CDR3 DNA is TGCAGTGCCGTCCTAGCGGGTGAGCAGTACTTC. It is translated as CSAVLAGEQYF.

The chain uses TRBV25-1 and TRBJ1-5, with D possibly matching TRBD1 (5 bases). This CDR3 is built from 15 residues. V gave up 2 bases and J gave up 0 bases, with 8 bases separating them. Germline V gene data show CDR1 as MGHDK and CDR2 as SYGVNS. In DNA form, the CDR3 reads TGTGCCAGCAGTGAAGGGGGGAATAGCAATCAGCCCCAGCATTTT. Translation gives CASSEGGNSNQPQHF.

The chain combines TRBV7-2 with TRBJ1-2; no clear D gene. This CDR3 has 13 residues. Germline CDR1 and CDR2: SGHTA and FQGNSA. Trimming removed 3 bases at V and 6 bases at J, with 11 bases between. CDR3 sequence reads: CASSFGLRNGYTF. In nucleotides, the CDR3 is TGTGCCAGCAGCTTTGGGCTACGGAATGGCTACACCTTC.

The rearrangement links TRBV5-4 to TRBJ2-7, with D perhaps TRBD1 (5 bases). The CDR3 length is 13 residues. The V and J ends lost 4 bases and 3 bases respectively, with 11 bases between them. Per germline, CDR1 SGHNT and CDR2 YYREEE (reference sequence). CDR3 nucleotides: TGTGCCAGCAGCACAGGACCGATCTACGAGCAGTACTTC. Protein sequence: CASSTGPIYEQYF.

This chain uses TRBV9 with TRBJ2-1; no clear D. This CDR3 comprises 12 residues. CDR1 is SGDLS, CDR2 YYNGEE, per germline. The V and J ends lost 4 bases and 5 bases respectively, with 7 bases between them. CDR3: CASSTTDNEQFF. In DNA form, the CDR3 reads TGTGCCAGCAGCACCACCGACAATGAGCAGTTCTTC.

The chain carries TRBV7-8 and TRBJ1-2; 7 nucleotides agree with TRBD1. Germline V CDR1 and CDR2: SGHVS, FQNEAQ. The CDR3 contains 15 residues. Trimming removed 6 bases from V and 4 bases from J; junction bases left unmatched: 11. The CDR3 is CASRRSDRELYGYTF. Written as DNA, the CDR3 is TGTGCCAGCAGAAGAAGCGACAGGGAGCTCTATGGCTACACCTTC. The whole variable domain, filled in from reference TRBV7-8 and TRBJ1-2, reads GAGVSQSPRYKVAKRGQDVALRCDPISGHVSLFWYQQALGQGPEFLTYFQNEAQLDKSGLPSDRFFAERPEGSVSTLKIQRTQQEDSAVYLCASRRSDRELYGYTFGSGTRLTVV.

This clonotype was picked up many times. The V and J genes are TRBV29-1 and TRBJ2-3, with 8 bases lining up with TRBD1. The CDR3 consists of 16 residues. Germline loops: CDR1 SQVTM, CDR2 ANQGSEA. The trim removed 0 bases at V and 4 bases at J, leaving 9 bases unmatched. The CDR3 reads CSVEDPDRASADTQYF. In DNA, the CDR3 is TGCAGCGTTGAAGATCCGGACAGGGCGAGCGCAGATACGCAGTATTTT.

Only a few counts were recorded for this clonotype. The chain combines TRBV5-1 with TRBJ1-6; 9 nucleotides align to TRBD1. From germline, CDR1 is SGHRS and CDR2 YFSETQ. After removal of 4 bases from V and 10 bases from J, the junction contained 9 bases not matched to a gene. The CDR3 covers 15 residues. CDR3 bases: TGCGCCAGCAGCCAGGGACAGGGAGGAGGATCACCCCTCCACTTT. Translating gives CASSQGQGGGSPLHF.

A few counts support this clonotype. The chain carries TRBV20-1 and TRBJ1-5; D ambiguous. V was trimmed by 3 bases and J by 3 bases, leaving 15 bases between them. The V gene's germline CDR1 is DFQATT and CDR2 SNEGSKA (reference sequence). The CDR3 covers 15 residues. This chain's CDR3 is CSARDGLRINQPQHF. The CDR3 bases are TGCAGTGCTAGGGACGGCCTAAGGATCAATCAGCCCCAGCATTTT.

J is TRBJ2-7 and V is TRBV24-1; 11 bases line up with TRBD2. The germline gives CDR1 KGHDR, CDR2 SFDVKD. This CDR3 has 14 residues. The trim removed 6 bases at V and 5 bases at J, leaving 5 bases unmatched. CDR3 amino acids: CATSLTSGSDEQYF. DNA of the CDR3: TGTGCCACCAGTCTTACTAGCGGGAGCGACGAGCAGTACTTC.

The chain carries TRBV12-3 or TRBV12-4 and TRBJ2-7; 10 nucleotides align to TRBD2. There are 15 residues in the CDR3. Trimming took 3 bases from V and 2 from J; bases not matched to a gene: 4. DNA of the CDR3: TGTGCCAGCAGTTTTGGGACTAGCGCAGCCTACGAGCAGTACTTC. Its protein product is CASSFGTSAAYEQYF.

The J gene is TRBJ2-1, the V gene TRBV14; D unclear. V was shortened by 0 bases and J by 6 bases, with 12 bases between the two germline ends. Germline V lookup: CDR1 SGHDN, CDR2 FVKESK. CDR3 length equals 15 residues. The CDR3 DNA is TGTGCCAGCAGCCAAGATCAGAAAAGGGTCAATGAGCAGTTCTTC. Protein product: CASSQDQKRVNEQFF.

This clonotype was seen more than once but under ten times. The V gene is TRBV6-5, the J gene TRBJ2-1; D may match TRBD1 or TRBD2 (5 bases each). This CDR3 is built from 16 residues. The V gene's germline CDR1 is MNHEY and CDR2 SVGAGI. The V end lost 0 bases, the J end lost 2 bases, and 11 bases lay between the germline ends. The CDR3 DNA reads as TGTGCCAGCAGTTACTCTATGGGGGACCCCTACAATGAGCAGTTCTTC. Translation gives CASSYSMGDPYNEQFF.